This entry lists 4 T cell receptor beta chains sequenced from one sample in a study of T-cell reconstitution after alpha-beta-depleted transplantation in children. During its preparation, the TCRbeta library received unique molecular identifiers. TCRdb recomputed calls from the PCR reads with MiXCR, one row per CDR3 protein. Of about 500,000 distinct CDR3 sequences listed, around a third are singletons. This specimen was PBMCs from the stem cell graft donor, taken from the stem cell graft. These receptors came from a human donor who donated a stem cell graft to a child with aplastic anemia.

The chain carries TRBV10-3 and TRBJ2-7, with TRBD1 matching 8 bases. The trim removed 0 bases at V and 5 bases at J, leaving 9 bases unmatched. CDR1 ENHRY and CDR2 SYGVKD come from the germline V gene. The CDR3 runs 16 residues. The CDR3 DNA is TGTGCCATCAGTGAGTCTCCGAGGACAGGGATCCACGAGCAGTACTTC. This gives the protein CAISESPRTGIHEQYF.

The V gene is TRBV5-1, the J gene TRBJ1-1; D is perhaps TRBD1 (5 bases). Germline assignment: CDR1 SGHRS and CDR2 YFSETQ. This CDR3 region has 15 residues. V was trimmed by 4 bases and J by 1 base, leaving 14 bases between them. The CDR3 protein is CASSPYDSPNTEAFF. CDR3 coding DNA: TGCGCCAGCAGCCCGTACGACAGCCCGAACACTGAAGCTTTCTTT. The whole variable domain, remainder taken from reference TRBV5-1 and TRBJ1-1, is KAGVTQTPRYLIKTRGQQVTLSCSPISGHRSVSWYQQTPGQGLQFLFEYFSETQRNKGNFPGRFSGRQFSNSRSEMNVSTLELGDSALYLCASSPYDSPNTEAFFGQGTRLTVV.

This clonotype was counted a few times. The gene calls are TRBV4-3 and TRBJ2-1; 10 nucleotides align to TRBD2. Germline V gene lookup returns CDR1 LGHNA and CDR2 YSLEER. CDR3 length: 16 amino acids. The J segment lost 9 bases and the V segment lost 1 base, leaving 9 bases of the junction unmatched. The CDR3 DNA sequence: TGCGCCAGCAGCCAAGTTCTAGCGGGAGAATCGGGTGAGCAGTTCTTC. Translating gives CASSQVLAGESGEQFF.

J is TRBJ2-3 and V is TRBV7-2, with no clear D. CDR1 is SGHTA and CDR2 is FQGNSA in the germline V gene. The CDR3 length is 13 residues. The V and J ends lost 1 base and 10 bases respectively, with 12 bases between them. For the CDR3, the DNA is TGTGCCAGCAGCTTAGTCGGCGCTAGGTCGCAGTATTTT. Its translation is CASSLVGARSQYF.